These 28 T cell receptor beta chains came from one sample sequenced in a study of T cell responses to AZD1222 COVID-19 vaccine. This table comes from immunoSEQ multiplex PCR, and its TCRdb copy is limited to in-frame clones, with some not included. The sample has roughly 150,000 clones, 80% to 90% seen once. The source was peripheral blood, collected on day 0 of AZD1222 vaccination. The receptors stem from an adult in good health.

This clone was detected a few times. This CDR3 reads CASSSGETQYF. As DNA, the CDR3 is TGCGCCAGCAGTAGCGGGGAGACCCAGTACTTC. The rearrangement uses TRBV10-1 and TRBJ2-5; possible D gene TRBD2, 6 bases. V was clipped by 5 bases and J by 5 bases, with 6 bases between them. CDR1 is WNHNN and CDR2 is SYGVQD in the germline V gene (reference sequence). The CDR3 runs to 11 residues.

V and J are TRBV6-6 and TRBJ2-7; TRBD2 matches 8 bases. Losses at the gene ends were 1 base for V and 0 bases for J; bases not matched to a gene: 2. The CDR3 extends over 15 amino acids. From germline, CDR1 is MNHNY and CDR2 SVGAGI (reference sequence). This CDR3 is CASSYWRGVSYEQYF. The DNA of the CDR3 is TGTGCCAGCAGTTACTGGCGGGGGGTCTCCTACGAGCAGTACTTC.

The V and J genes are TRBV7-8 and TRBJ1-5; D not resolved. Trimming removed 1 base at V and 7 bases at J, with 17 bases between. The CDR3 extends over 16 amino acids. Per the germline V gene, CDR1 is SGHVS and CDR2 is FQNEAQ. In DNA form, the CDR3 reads TGTGCCAGCAGCTTAGTAGAGCCCGGGGTTAGGCAGCCCCAGCATTTT. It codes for CASSLVEPGVRQPQHF.

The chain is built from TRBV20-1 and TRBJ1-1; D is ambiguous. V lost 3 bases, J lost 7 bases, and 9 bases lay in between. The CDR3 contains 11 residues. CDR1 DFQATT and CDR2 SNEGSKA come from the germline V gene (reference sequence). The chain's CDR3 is CSARGLHEAFF. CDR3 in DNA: TGCAGTGCTAGGGGTCTTCATGAAGCTTTCTTT.

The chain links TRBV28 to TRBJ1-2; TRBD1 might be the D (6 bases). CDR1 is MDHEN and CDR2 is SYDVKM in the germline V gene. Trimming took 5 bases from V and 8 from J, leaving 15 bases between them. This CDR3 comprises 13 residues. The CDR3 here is CASSRGAVEGYTF. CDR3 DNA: TGTGCCAGCAGTCGGGGGGCTGTAGAGGGCTACACCTTC.

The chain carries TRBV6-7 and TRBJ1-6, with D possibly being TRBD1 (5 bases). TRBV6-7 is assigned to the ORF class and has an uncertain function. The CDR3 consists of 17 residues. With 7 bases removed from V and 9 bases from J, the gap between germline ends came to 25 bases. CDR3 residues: CASIPPHWEGRSSPLHF. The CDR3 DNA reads TGTGCCAGCATCCCCCCCCATTGGGAGGGGAGGAGTTCACCCCTCCACTTT.

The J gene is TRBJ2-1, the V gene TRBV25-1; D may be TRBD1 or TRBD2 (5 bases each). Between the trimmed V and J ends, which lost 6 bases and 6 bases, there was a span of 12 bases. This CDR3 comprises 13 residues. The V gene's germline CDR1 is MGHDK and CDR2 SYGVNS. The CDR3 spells CASRSPGRNEQFF. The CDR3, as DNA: TGTGCCAGCAGGTCCCCGGGGCGCAATGAGCAGTTCTTC.

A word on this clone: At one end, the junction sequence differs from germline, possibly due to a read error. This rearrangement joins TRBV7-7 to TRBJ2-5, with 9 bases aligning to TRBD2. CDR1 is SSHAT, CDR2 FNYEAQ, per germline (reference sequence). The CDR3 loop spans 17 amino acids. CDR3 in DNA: TGTGCTAGCAGCCCCCCCCGGGAGACTAGCGGCCAAGAGACCCAGTACTTC. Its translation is CASSPPRETSGQETQYF. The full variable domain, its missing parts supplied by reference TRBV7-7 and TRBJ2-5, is GAGVSQSPRYKVTKRGQDVTLRCDPISSHATLYWYQQALGQGPEFLTYFNYEAQPDKSGLPSDRFSAERPEGSISTLTIQRTEQRDSAMYRCASSPPRETSGQETQYFGPGTRLLVL.

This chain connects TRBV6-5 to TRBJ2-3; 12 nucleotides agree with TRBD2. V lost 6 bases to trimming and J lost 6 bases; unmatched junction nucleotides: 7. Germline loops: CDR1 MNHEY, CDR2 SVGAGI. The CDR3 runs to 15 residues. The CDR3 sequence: CASSPGLAGADTQYF. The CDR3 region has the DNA TGTGCCAGCAGCCCGGGACTAGCGGGCGCGGATACGCAGTATTTT.

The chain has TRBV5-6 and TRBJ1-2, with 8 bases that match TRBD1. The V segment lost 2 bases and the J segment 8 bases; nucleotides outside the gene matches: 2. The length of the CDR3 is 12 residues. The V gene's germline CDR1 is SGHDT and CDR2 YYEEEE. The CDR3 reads CASSFGQGGYTF. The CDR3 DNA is TGTGCCAGCAGCTTTGGACAGGGAGGCTACACCTTC.

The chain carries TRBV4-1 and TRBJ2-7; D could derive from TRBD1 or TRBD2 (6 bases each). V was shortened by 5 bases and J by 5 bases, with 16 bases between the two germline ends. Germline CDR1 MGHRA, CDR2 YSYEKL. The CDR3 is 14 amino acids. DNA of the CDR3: TGCGCCAGCAGCGGGGGGCCTCGCTCTCACGAGCAGTACTTC. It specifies CASSGGPRSHEQYF.

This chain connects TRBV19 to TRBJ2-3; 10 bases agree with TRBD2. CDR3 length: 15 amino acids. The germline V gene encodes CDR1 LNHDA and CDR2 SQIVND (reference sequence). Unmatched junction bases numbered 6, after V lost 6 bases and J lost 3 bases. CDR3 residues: CASRPTSGTTDTQYF. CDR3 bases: TGTGCCAGTAGGCCCACTAGCGGGACGACAGATACGCAGTATTTT.

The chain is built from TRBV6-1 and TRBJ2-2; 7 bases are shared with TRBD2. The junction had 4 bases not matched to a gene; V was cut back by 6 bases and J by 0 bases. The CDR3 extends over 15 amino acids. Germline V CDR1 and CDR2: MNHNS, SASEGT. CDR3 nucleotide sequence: TGTGCCAGCAGGTTAGCGGGCGCGAACACCGGGGAGCTGTTTTTT. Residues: CASRLAGANTGELFF.

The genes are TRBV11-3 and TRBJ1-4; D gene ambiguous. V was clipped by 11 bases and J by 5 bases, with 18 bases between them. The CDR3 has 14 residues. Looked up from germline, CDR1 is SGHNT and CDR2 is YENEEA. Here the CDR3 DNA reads TGTGCCGTTTCTAGGGCCGGGAGGAATGAAAAACTGTTTTTT. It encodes CAVSRAGRNEKLFF. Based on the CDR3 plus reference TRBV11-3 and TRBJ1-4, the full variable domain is EAGVVQSPRYKIIEKKQPVAFWCNPISGHNTLYWYLQNLGQGPELLIRYENEEAVDDSQLPKDRFSAERLKGVDSTLKIQPAELGDSAVYLCAVSRAGRNEKLFFGSGTQLSVL.

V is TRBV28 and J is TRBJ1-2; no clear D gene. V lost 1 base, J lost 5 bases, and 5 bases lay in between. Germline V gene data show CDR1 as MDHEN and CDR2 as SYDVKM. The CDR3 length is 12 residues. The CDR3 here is CASSLLGYGYTF. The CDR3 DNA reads TGTGCCAGCAGTTTATTGGGTTATGGCTACACCTTC.

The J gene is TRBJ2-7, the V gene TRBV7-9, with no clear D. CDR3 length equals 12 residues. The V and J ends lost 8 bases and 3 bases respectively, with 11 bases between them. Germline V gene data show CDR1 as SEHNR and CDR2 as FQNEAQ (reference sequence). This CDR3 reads CASRIENYEQYF. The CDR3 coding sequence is TGTGCCAGCCGGATAGAAAACTACGAGCAGTACTTC.

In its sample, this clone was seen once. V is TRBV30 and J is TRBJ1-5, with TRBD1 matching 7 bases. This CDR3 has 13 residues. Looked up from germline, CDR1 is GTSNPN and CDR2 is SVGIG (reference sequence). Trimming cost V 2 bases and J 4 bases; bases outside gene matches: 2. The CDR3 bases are TGTGCCTGGAGTACGACAGGGAATCAGCCCCAGCATTTT. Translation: CAWSTTGNQPQHF.

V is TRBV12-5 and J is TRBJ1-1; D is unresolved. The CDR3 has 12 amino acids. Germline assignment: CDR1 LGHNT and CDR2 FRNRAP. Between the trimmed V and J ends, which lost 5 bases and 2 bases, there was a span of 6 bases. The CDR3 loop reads CASGAVNTEAFF. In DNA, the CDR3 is TGTGCTAGTGGTGCCGTAAACACTGAAGCTTTCTTT.

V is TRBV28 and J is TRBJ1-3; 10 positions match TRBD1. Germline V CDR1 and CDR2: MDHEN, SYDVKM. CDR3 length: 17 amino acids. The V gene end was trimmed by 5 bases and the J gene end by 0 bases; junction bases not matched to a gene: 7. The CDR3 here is CASSGTGVWSSGNTIYF. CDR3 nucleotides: TGTGCCAGCAGTGGGACAGGGGTGTGGAGCTCTGGAAACACCATATATTTT.

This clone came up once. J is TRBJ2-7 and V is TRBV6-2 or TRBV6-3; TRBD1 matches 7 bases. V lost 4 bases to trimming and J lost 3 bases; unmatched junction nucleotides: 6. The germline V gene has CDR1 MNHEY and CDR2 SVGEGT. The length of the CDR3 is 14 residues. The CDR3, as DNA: TGTGCCAGCAGTTGGGCAGGGGGAAGCTACGAGCAGTACTTC. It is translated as CASSWAGGSYEQYF.

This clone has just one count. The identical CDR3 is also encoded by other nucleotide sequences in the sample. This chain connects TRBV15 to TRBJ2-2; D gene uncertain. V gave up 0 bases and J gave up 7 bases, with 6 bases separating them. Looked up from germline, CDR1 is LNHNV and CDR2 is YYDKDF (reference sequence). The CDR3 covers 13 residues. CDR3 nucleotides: TGTGCCACCAGCAGAGATCTCGTCGGGGAGCTGTTTTTT. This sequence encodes CATSRDLVGELFF.

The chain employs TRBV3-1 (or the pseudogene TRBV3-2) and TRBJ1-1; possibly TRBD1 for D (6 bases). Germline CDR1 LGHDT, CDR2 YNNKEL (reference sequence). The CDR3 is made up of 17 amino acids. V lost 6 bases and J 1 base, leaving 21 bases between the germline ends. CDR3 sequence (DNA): TGTGCCAGCAGACCTCTTAAATCAGGGGTGGGGAACACTGAAGCTTTCTTT. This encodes CASRPLKSGVGNTEAFF.

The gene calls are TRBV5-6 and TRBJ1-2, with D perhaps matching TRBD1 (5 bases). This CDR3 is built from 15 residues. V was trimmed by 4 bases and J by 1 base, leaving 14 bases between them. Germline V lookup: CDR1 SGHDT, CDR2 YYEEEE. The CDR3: CASSPGPGLNYGYTF. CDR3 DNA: TGTGCCAGCAGCCCGGGGCCAGGACTTAACTATGGCTACACCTTC.

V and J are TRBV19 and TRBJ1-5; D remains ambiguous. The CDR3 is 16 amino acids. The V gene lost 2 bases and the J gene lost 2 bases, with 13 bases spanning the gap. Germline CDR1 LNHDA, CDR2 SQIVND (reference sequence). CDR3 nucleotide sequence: TGTGCCAGTAGTATAAGGCCATTGGAGGGCAATCAGCCCCAGCATTTT. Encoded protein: CASSIRPLEGNQPQHF.

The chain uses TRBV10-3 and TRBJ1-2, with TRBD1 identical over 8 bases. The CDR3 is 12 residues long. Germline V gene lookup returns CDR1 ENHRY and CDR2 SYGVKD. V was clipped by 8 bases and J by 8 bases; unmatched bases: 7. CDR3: CAIRGTGRGYTF. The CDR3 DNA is TGTGCCATCCGCGGGACAGGTCGCGGCTACACCTTC.

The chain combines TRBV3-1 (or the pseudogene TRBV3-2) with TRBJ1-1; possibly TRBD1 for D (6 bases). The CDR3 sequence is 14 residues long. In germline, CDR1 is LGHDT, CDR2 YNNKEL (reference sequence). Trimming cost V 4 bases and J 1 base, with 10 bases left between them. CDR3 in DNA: TGTGCCAGCAGCCGGACAGCCCAGAACACTGAAGCTTTCTTT. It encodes CASSRTAQNTEAFF.

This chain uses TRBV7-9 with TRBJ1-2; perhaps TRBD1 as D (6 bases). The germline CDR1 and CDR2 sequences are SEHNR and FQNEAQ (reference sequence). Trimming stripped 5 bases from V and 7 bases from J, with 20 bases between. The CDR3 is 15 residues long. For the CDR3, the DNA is TGTGCCAGCAGCCTCTCCGAGGGGGGTTCGGGTGGCTACACCTTC. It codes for CASSLSEGGSGGYTF.

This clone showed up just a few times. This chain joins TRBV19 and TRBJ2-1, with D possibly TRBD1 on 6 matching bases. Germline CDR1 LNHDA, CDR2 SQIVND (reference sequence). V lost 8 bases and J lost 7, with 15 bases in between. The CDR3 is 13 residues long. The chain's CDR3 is CASAITGSNEQFF. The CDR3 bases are TGTGCCAGTGCAATCACAGGGTCGAATGAGCAGTTCTTC.